The 23 T cell receptor beta chains in this list originate from one sample, sequenced in a study of blood T cells in healthy people across ages. Sample-barcoded 5' priming and a J-beta primer mix drove a second PCR of roughly 6 to 12 cycles. One entry per CDR3 protein results from TCRdb running MiXCR on the 5' RACE reads. The profile shows some 1,000,000 distinct CDR3 sequences, 25% of them singletons. In addition, the sample was reused for a study of T cells of mothers and their children.

Specimen: blood. These receptor sequences come from a girl aged 2-9 years in good health.

J is TRBJ2-4 and V is TRBV20-1, with 7 bases matching TRBD2. The CDR3 is made up of 15 amino acids. In germline, CDR1 is DFQATT, CDR2 SNEGSKA (reference sequence). V dropped 0 bases and J dropped 0; count of bases not matched to a gene: 2. Here the CDR3 DNA reads TGCAGTGCTAGAGATCTAGCGGAAGCCAAAAACATTCAGTACTTC. Translation: CSARDLAEAKNIQYF.

This clonotype was found a few times. J is TRBJ2-5 and V is TRBV4-1, with TRBD2 identical over 7 bases. The CDR3 runs 16 residues. The V gene end was trimmed by 9 bases and the J gene end by 5 bases; junction bases not matched to a gene: 18. From germline, CDR1 is MGHRA and CDR2 YSYEKL. CDR3 loop: CASSHLRREMRETQYF. In DNA, the CDR3 is TGCGCCAGTTCACATTTAAGGCGGGAGATGCGGGAGACCCAGTACTTC.

The rearrangement joins TRBV5-1 to TRBJ2-1, with no clear D. CDR1 is SGHRS, CDR2 YFSETQ, per germline. CDR3 length equals 13 residues. V shed 0 bases and J shed 11 bases, with 12 bases lying between them. The chain's CDR3 is CASSLERADKQFF. CDR3 coding DNA: TGCGCCAGCAGCTTGGAGCGAGCCGATAAGCAGTTCTTC.

This clonotype was seen only a few times. An end of the junction does not agree with germline; a read error may underlie this. The chain joins TRBV3-1 to TRBJ2-4; D remains unclear. Germline loops: CDR1 LGHDT, CDR2 YNNKEL (reference sequence). The CDR3 contains 12 residues. CDR3 sequence (DNA): TGTGCCAGCAGCCAGGCATCCAGCGAGATTCTCTTC. It specifies CASSQASSEILF.

There are a few counts of this clonotype. The chain joins TRBV7-3 to TRBJ1-1, with D perhaps TRBD1 (5 bases). The V end was cut by 2 bases, the J end by 2 bases, with 15 bases between. The CDR3 is 16 amino acids. The germline V gene encodes CDR1 SGHTA and CDR2 FQGTGA. This CDR3 reads CASSLWAFGGNTEAFF. As DNA, the CDR3 is TGTGCCAGCAGCTTATGGGCCTTTGGGGGAAACACTGAAGCTTTCTTT.

This chain links TRBV5-1 with TRBJ2-1; 12 nucleotides align to TRBD1. The ends lost 0 bases at V and 1 base at J; junction bases unmatched: 14. Germline-derived CDR1 and CDR2 are SGHRS and YFSETQ. CDR3 length: 21 residues. For the CDR3, the DNA is TGCGCCAGCAGCTTGGGCTTTATAACCGGGACAGGGGGCGCTTCCTACAATGAGCAGTTCTTC. This gives the protein CASSLGFITGTGGASYNEQFF.

In this sample, this clonotype turned up many times. The chain has TRBV29-1 and TRBJ2-5, with a weak D call TRBD2 (7 bases). V lost 0 bases and J lost 4, with 15 bases in between. The CDR3 has 15 residues. Germline V gene lookup returns CDR1 SQVTM and CDR2 ANQGSEA. CDR3 amino acids: CSVEDLAGALETQYF. In DNA, the CDR3 is TGCAGCGTTGAAGATTTGGCGGGGGCTTTAGAGACCCAGTACTTC.

This clonotype has more than one count but fewer than ten. The chain has TRBV20-1 and TRBJ2-1; 9 bases line up with TRBD1. V gave up 0 bases and J gave up 6 bases; unmatched junction bases: 6. The germline V gene has CDR1 DFQATT and CDR2 SNEGSKA (reference sequence). CDR3 size: 15 residues. The chain's CDR3 is CSARDLGTGINEQFF. The CDR3, as DNA: TGCAGTGCTAGAGATCTAGGGACAGGGATCAATGAGCAGTTCTTC.

This clonotype has only a few counts. The genes are TRBV24-1 and TRBJ2-1, with a possible D match to TRBD1 (6 bases). Germline-derived CDR1 and CDR2 are KGHDR and SFDVKD. The length of the CDR3 is 14 residues. V shed 4 bases and J shed 14 bases, with 20 bases lying between them. The CDR3 reads CATSERDILAREFF. The CDR3, as DNA: TGTGCCACCAGTGAACGGGACATTTTAGCTAGGGAGTTCTTC.

The rearrangement uses TRBV7-2 and TRBJ1-2; 12 nucleotides agree with TRBD1. Germline lookup yields CDR1 SGHTA and CDR2 FQGNSA. The length of the CDR3 is 14 residues. V lost 2 bases, J lost 8 bases, and 3 bases stayed unmatched. The CDR3 is CASSLWDRGQGYTF. For the CDR3, the DNA is TGTGCCAGCAGCTTATGGGACAGGGGGCAGGGCTACACCTTC.

A word on this clonotype: One junction end disagrees with the germline gene, perhaps due to a read error. The J gene is TRBJ2-1, the V gene TRBV28; weak D call: TRBD2 (6 bases). The CDR3 has 14 amino acids. In germline, CDR1 is MDHEN, CDR2 SYDVKM. The CDR3 region is CASSLGGPRNEQFF. The CDR3 nucleotides are TGCGCCAGCAGCCTAGGAGGGCCCCGGAATGAGCAGTTCTTC.

The sample holds a few counts of this clonotype. CDR3 protein: CASSSNRSYEQYF. CDR3 bases: TGTGCCAGCAGCTCCAACCGGTCCTACGAGCAGTACTTC. The rearrangement joins TRBV7-6 to TRBJ2-5; D unresolved. The DNA end is more similar to TRBJ2-7, so the J call may be wrong. Germline assignment: CDR1 SGHVS and CDR2 FNYEAQ. This CDR3 contains 13 residues.

The chain couples TRBV29-1 to TRBJ2-7; the D is unclear. V lost 0 bases to trimming and J lost 4 bases, with 7 bases between them. This CDR3 spans 12 amino acids. In germline, CDR1 is SQVTM, CDR2 ANQGSEA. The CDR3 nucleotides are TGCAGCGTTGAAGATAAACCTTACGAGCAGTACTTC. It encodes CSVEDKPYEQYF.

In its sample, this clonotype was seen a few times. The J gene is TRBJ2-7, the V gene TRBV29-1; no clear D. V was cut by 3 bases and J by 6 bases, with 15 bases left in between. The V gene's germline CDR1 is SQVTM and CDR2 ANQGSEA. This CDR3 comprises 13 residues. The CDR3 reads CSVDDGSKREQYF. As DNA, the CDR3 is TGCAGCGTTGACGATGGGTCCAAGCGCGAGCAGTACTTC.

This clonotype showed up just a few times. CDR3 in amino acids: CASSLAGTAYQETQYF. CDR3 coding DNA: TGTGCCAGCAGCTTGGCCGGGACAGCGTACCAAGAGACCCAGTACTTC. The chain carries TRBV7-9 and TRBJ2-5, with TRBD1 matching over 7 bases. This CDR3 is 16 amino acids long. V gave up 3 bases and J gave up 0 bases; unmatched junction bases: 7. The germline CDR1 and CDR2 sequences are SEHNR and FQNEAQ (reference sequence).

This clonotype was found a few times. The chain joins TRBV7-8 to TRBJ2-5, with TRBD2 as a possible D gene (5 bases). This CDR3 is 14 amino acids long. Germline values: CDR1 SGHVS, CDR2 FQNEAQ. The germline V and J ends were trimmed by 5 bases and 1 base, with 11 bases remaining between them. The CDR3 DNA follows: TGTGCCAGCAGCCTCGGGAACGGCCAAGAGACCCAGTACTTC. It encodes CASSLGNGQETQYF.

This clonotype was counted only a few times. The chain employs TRBV12-3 or TRBV12-4 and TRBJ2-5; a weak D match, TRBD1 (6 bases). This CDR3 has 16 residues. V dropped 3 bases and J dropped 4 bases, with 18 bases sitting between them. Here the CDR3 reads CASSFATGLVGETQYF. The CDR3 DNA is TGTGCCAGCAGTTTTGCTACAGGGTTAGTAGGAGAGACCCAGTACTTC.

This rearrangement joins TRBV29-1 to TRBJ2-5, with D tentatively TRBD1 (6 bases). Germline V lookup: CDR1 SQVTM, CDR2 ANQGSEA. V lost 7 bases and J 2 bases, leaving 11 bases between the germline ends. CDR3 length equals 12 residues. This CDR3 is CSAPGQQETQYF. The CDR3 coding sequence is TGCAGCGCCCCCGGACAGCAAGAGACCCAGTACTTC.

This clonotype was detected only a few times. With a much larger clone just one base away, this may be a read error. The chain combines TRBV6-1 with TRBJ2-6, with D perhaps being TRBD1 or TRBD2 (5 bases each). The V and J ends lost 8 bases and 0 bases respectively, with 5 bases between them. Per the germline V gene, CDR1 is MNHNS and CDR2 is SASEGT. The CDR3 runs to 13 residues. The CDR3 bases are TGTGCCAGCGGGGGCTCTGGGGCCAACGTCCTGACTTTC. Its translation is CASGGSGANVLTF.

Regarding this clonotype: One junction end does not reproduce the germline sequence, and a read error may be involved. This sequence joins TRBV7-3 and TRBJ2-5; D might be TRBD1 (6 bases). The DNA end favors TRBJ2-1, so the J call may be wrong. The CDR3 consists of 16 residues. Germline CDR1 SGHTA, CDR2 FQGTGA. CDR3 region: CASSQGFGGIYNAQFF. In nucleotides, the CDR3 is TGTGCCAGCAGCCAGGGGTTCGGTGGGATCTACAATGCGCAGTTCTTC.

The chain links TRBV20-1 to TRBJ2-1; 10 bases are a match to TRBD2. The CDR3 consists of 15 residues. The J segment lost 8 bases and the V segment lost 5 bases, leaving 12 bases of the junction unmatched. Germline V gives CDR1 DFQATT, CDR2 SNEGSKA (reference sequence). The CDR3 protein is CSAARTSGVRYEQFF. The CDR3 coding sequence is TGCAGTGCTGCCCGTACTAGCGGGGTCAGATATGAGCAGTTCTTC.

The sample holds a few counts of this clonotype. This rearrangement joins TRBV7-9 to TRBJ1-2; D is unclear. CDR3 length: 13 amino acids. Germline CDR1 reads SEHNR; CDR2 reads FQNEAQ (reference sequence). The V and J ends lost 2 bases and 8 bases respectively, with 12 bases between them. The chain's CDR3 is CASSLSRESGYTF. CDR3 in DNA: TGTGCCAGCAGCTTATCTCGGGAAAGCGGCTACACCTTC.

The CDR3 region is CASSSGTSLKETQYF. The CDR3 coding sequence is TGCGCCAGCAGCTCGGGGACTAGCCTAAAAGAGACCCAGTACTTC. The rearrangement uses TRBV5-1 and TRBJ2-5, with TRBD2 matching 9 bases. Trimming removed 3 bases from V and 3 bases from J; junction bases left unmatched: 6. Germline V gene data show CDR1 as SGHRS and CDR2 as YFSETQ. The CDR3 is 15 amino acids.